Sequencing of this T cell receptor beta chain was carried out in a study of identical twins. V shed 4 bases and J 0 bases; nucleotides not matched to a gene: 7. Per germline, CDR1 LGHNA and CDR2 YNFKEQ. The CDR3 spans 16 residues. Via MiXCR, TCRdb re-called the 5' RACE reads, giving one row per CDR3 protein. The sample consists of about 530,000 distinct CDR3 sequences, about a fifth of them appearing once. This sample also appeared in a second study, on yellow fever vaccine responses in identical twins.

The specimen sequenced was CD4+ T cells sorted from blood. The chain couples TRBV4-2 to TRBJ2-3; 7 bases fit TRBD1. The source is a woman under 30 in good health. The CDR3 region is CASSRTGRSSTDTQYF. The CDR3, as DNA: TGTGCCAGCAGCCGGACAGGACGCTCTAGCACAGATACGCAGTATTTT.